Shown below are 14 T cell receptor beta chains from a single sample sequenced in a study of cytomegalovirus exposure and HLA in healthy donors (TCRdb year 2017). Libraries were made using the immunoSEQ multiplex PCR assay. For the multiplex PCR, a mixture combining 60 forward primers for TCR Vbeta segments and 13 reverse primers for TCR Jbeta segments was used. In its TCRdb copy, this immuneACCESS table keeps in-frame sequences only and misses some clones. Where compared with another copy, unresolved V genes explain less than half of these, and the others have no known cause. This sample comprises approximately 160,000 clones, around three quarters of them detected only once. 1.5% to 2% of the sample is held by the ten biggest clonotypes. Sample: PBMCs. These receptors all stem from a woman in her twenties or thirties in good health and CMV-seronegative.

The V and J genes are TRBV6-6 and TRBJ2-7; TRBD2 agrees at 14 bases. This CDR3 comprises 16 residues. Trimming at V came to 7 bases and at J to 2 bases, leaving 7 bases not matched to a gene. The germline V gene encodes CDR1 MNHNY and CDR2 SVGAGI (reference sequence). Here the CDR3 DNA reads TGTGCCAGCACCAGGACTAGCGGGGGGCCCCCCTACGAGCAGTACTTC. Translation: CASTRTSGGPPYEQYF.

The V gene is TRBV9, the J gene TRBJ1-4; D unresolved. CDR1 and CDR2 from the germline V gene are SGDLS and YYNGEE. V gave up 3 bases and J gave up 2 bases, with 11 bases separating them. The CDR3 extends over 15 amino acids. CDR3 in amino acids: CASSGLGSTNEKLFF. CDR3 bases: TGTGCCAGCAGCGGCTTGGGCAGTACTAATGAAAAACTGTTTTTT.

The chain recombines TRBV30 with TRBJ2-5; 7 bases are a match to TRBD2. The end of the DNA is better explained by TRBJ2-7, so the J call may be wrong. The CDR3 has 17 residues. The germline gives CDR1 GTSNPN, CDR2 SVGIG (reference sequence). In DNA, the CDR3 is TGTGCCTGGAGTGTTTTAACTACTAGCGCCTCGGCCTACGAGCAGTACTTC. It specifies CAWSVLTTSASAYEQYF.

The chain employs TRBV27 and TRBJ2-1; TRBD2 agrees at 8 bases. The CDR3 loop spans 14 amino acids. J lost 7 bases, V lost 6 bases, and 8 bases had no gene match. Germline loops: CDR1 MNHEY, CDR2 SMNVEV (reference sequence). CDR3: CASRTYSGINEQFF. The CDR3 nucleotides are TGTGCCAGCAGAACCTATAGCGGGATTAATGAGCAGTTCTTC.

The chain joins TRBV9 to TRBJ2-3; D is possibly TRBD1 (6 bases). CDR1 SGDLS and CDR2 YYNGEE come from the germline V gene. The CDR3 loop spans 14 amino acids. V gave up 1 base and J gave up 1 base, with 7 bases separating them. The CDR3 DNA sequence: TGTGCCAGCAGCGTAAAGGGGGGCACAGATACGCAGTATTTT. Translation gives CASSVKGGTDTQYF.

This clone was seen a handful of times. This chain links TRBV7-2 with TRBJ1-1, with 8 bases lining up with TRBD1. Germline loops: CDR1 SGHTA, CDR2 FQGNSA. With V trimmed by 1 base and J by 1 base, 2 bases remained unmatched. The CDR3 runs 15 residues. The CDR3 DNA is TGTGCCAGCAGCTTAGTAGGGACAGGGAACACTGAAGCTTTCTTT. Protein: CASSLVGTGNTEAFF.

This clone was recorded once. J is TRBJ2-1 and V is TRBV7-3, with 12 bases fitting TRBD2. The J segment lost 0 bases and the V segment lost 6 bases, leaving 9 bases of the junction unmatched. This CDR3 comprises 18 residues. The V gene's germline CDR1 is SGHTA and CDR2 FQGTGA. The CDR3 nucleotides are TGTGCCAGCAGTCGTACTAGCGGGGGGTCCAGCTCCTACAATGAGCAGTTCTTC. This gives the protein CASSRTSGGSSSYNEQFF.

The chain employs TRBV27 and TRBJ2-7, with a weak D call TRBD1 (5 bases). V gave up 0 bases and J gave up 7 bases, with 16 bases separating them. Germline-derived CDR1 and CDR2 are MNHEY and SMNVEV (reference sequence). The CDR3 contains 15 residues. The CDR3 sequence is CASSLSAQGTWEQYF. The CDR3 coding sequence is TGTGCCAGCAGTTTATCGGCCCAGGGAACATGGGAGCAGTACTTC.

The genes are TRBV4-1 and TRBJ2-7, with unresolved D. Between the trimmed V and J ends, which lost 1 base and 2 bases, there was a span of 18 bases. Germline V lookup: CDR1 MGHRA, CDR2 YSYEKL. This CDR3 contains 17 residues. The CDR3 region has the DNA TGCGCCAGCAGCCAAGTTGACTTCGTACCCCCCCCCTACGAGCAGTACTTC. It yields the protein CASSQVDFVPPPYEQYF.

The chain is built from TRBV27 and TRBJ2-7; no clear D gene. The CDR3 runs to 11 residues. Germline CDR1 reads MNHEY; CDR2 reads SMNVEV (reference sequence). V dropped 4 bases and J dropped 4 bases, with 5 bases sitting between them. The CDR3, as DNA: TGTGCCAGCAGTTACCAGTACGAGCAGTACTTC. Its protein product is CASSYQYEQYF.

The V gene is TRBV7-9, the J gene TRBJ1-1; the match to TRBD1 covers 8 bases. The V gene's germline CDR1 is SEHNR and CDR2 FQNEAQ (reference sequence). The CDR3 length is 15 residues. J was trimmed by 0 bases and V by 5 bases; bases with no gene match: 5. CDR3 coding DNA: TGTGCCAGCAGCATGAGACAGGGGATGAACACTGAAGCTTTCTTT. Its translation: CASSMRQGMNTEAFF.

This clone was seen a few times. This sequence joins TRBV7-6 and TRBJ2-4; 11 nucleotides agree with TRBD2. With V trimmed by 2 bases and J by 0 bases, 6 bases remained unmatched. Germline-derived CDR1 and CDR2 are SGHVS and FNYEAQ. The CDR3 contains 18 residues. CDR3 in amino acids: CASSLLAGGPLAKNIQYF. The CDR3 DNA sequence: TGTGCCAGCAGCTTACTAGCGGGGGGACCCTTAGCCAAAAACATTCAGTACTTC.

Of note for this clone: The sample carries other DNA sequences with the same CDR3. The gene calls are TRBV7-2 and TRBJ1-3; D is undetermined. The ends were cut back, 1 base at V and 0 bases at J, with 4 bases in the middle. CDR3 size: 14 residues. CDR1 and CDR2 (germline): SGHTA, FQGNSA. The CDR3 DNA follows: TGTGCCAGCAGCTTAGGGAGCTCTGGAAACACCATATATTTT. This sequence encodes CASSLGSSGNTIYF.

The V and J genes are TRBV4-2 and TRBJ2-7; D not certain. Trimming left V 5 bases short and J 2 bases short, with 13 bases between. The CDR3 loop spans 14 amino acids. The germline V gene has CDR1 LGHNA and CDR2 YNFKEQ. The CDR3 region has the DNA TGTGCCAGCAGCGTAGAGGCGTCCCCCTACGAGCAGTACTTC. Its protein product is CASSVEASPYEQYF.